This T cell receptor (beta chain) was identified in a study of T-cell reconstitution after alpha-beta-depleted transplantation in children. Study-level points and caveats: By one year post-transplant, T-cell counts and diversity largely arose from T cells that were newly produced. Diversity of TCRbeta at day 60 was high in some patients, arising from surviving recipient T cells and thymic progenitors. Reportedly, alpha-beta T cells present about two months post-transplant originated from several hundred expanded clones of graft origin.

Losses at the gene ends were 0 bases for V and 6 bases for J; bases not matched to a gene: 6. The germline V gene has CDR1 SGDLS and CDR2 YYNGEE. The CDR3 runs to 16 residues. In the case of this clonotype: Its antigen is unknown.

A library of TCRbeta sequences, prepared with unique molecular identifiers, was generated. TCRdb re-derived calls from the PCR reads in MiXCR, one entry per CDR3 protein. The repertoire holds 300,000 to 400,000 distinct CDR3 sequences, with about a sixth as singletons. Source: PBMCs, mostly from graft donor cells, taken 360 days after TCRalphabeta/CD19-depleted stem cell transplant. The chain couples TRBV9 to TRBJ2-1, with 10 bases matching TRBD1. The receptor was derived from a male patient aged 2 to 10 who had a stem cell transplant for acute lymphoblastic leukemia, so the T cells may come from the graft donor. The CDR3 DNA follows: TGTGCCAGCAGCGTAGTGACCGGGACAGGGGTCAATGAGCAGTTCTTC. Encoded protein: CASSVVTGTGVNEQFF.